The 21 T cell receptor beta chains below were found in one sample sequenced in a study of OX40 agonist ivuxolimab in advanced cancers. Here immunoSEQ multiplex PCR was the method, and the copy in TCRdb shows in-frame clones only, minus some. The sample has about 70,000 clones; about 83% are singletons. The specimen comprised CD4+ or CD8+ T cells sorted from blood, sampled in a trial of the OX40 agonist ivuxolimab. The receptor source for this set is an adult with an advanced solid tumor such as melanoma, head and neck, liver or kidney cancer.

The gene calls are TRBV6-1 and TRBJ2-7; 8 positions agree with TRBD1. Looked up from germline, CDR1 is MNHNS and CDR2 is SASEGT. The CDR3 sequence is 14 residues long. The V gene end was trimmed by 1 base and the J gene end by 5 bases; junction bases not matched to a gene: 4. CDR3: CASSEDRGRHEQYF. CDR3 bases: TGTGCCAGCAGTGAAGACAGGGGGAGACACGAGCAGTACTTC.

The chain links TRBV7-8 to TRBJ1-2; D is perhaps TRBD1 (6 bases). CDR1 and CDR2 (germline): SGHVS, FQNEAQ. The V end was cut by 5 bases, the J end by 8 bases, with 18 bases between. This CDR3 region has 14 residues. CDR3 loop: CASSPFADSRGYTF. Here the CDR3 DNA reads TGTGCCAGCAGCCCGTTCGCGGACAGCCGGGGCTACACCTTC.

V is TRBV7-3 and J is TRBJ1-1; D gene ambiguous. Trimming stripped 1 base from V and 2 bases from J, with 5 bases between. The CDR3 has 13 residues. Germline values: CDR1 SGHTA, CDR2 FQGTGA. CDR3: CASSLKFNTEAFF. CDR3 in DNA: TGTGCCAGCAGCTTAAAATTCAACACTGAAGCTTTCTTT.

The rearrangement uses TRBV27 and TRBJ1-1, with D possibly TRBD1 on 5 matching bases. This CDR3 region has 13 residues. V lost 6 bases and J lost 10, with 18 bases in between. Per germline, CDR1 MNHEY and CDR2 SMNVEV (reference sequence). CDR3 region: CASSSAGGVRAFF. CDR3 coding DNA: TGTGCCAGCAGCTCCGCGGGGGGGGTGAGAGCTTTCTTT.

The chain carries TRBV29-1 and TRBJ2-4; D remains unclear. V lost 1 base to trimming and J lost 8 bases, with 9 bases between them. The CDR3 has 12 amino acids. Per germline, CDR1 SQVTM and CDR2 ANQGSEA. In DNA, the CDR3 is TGCAGCGTTGAAGTAAGACGGGACATTCAGTACTTC. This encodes CSVEVRRDIQYF.

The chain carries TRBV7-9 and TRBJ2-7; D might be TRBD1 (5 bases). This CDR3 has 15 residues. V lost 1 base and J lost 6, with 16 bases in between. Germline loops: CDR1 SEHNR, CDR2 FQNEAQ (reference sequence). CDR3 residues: CASSLGRVPLGEQYF. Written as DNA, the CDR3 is TGTGCCAGCAGCTTAGGCAGGGTCCCTTTGGGCGAGCAGTACTTC.

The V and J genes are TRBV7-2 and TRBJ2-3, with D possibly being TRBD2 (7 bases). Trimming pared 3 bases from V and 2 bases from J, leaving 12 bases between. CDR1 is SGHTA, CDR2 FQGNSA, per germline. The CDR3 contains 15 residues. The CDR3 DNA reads TGTGCCAGCAGCTTGGGGGGGCACTTCACAGATACGCAGTATTTT. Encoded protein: CASSLGGHFTDTQYF.

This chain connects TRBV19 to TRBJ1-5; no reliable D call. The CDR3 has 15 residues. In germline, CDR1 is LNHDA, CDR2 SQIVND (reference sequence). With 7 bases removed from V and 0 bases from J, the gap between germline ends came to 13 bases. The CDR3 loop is CASTSGPGSNQPQHF. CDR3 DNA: TGTGCCAGTACCTCAGGACCCGGTAGCAATCAGCCCCAGCATTTT.

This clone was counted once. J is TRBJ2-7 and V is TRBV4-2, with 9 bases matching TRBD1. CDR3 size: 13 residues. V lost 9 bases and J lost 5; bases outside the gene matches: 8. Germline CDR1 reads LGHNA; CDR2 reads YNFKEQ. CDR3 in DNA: TGTGCCAGAAGAAGGGACAGGGACGACGAGCAGTACTTC. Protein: CARRRDRDDEQYF.

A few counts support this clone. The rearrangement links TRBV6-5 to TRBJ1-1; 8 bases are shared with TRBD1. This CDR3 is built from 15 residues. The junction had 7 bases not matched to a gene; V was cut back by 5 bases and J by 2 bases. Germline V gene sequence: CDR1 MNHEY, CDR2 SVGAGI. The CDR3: CASSPPTGANTEAFF. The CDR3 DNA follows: TGTGCCAGCAGTCCCCCGACAGGGGCTAACACTGAAGCTTTCTTT.

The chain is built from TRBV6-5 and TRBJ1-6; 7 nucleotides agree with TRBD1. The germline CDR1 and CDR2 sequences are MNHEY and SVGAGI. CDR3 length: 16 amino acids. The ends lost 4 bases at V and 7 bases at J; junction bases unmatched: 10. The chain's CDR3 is CASSSLLTGPNSPLHF. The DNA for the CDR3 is TGTGCCAGCAGTTCTCTTTTGACAGGGCCAAATTCACCCCTCCACTTT.

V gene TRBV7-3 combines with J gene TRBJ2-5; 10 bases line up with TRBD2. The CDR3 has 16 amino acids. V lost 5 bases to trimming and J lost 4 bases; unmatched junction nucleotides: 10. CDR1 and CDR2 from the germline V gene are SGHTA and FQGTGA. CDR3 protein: CASSQGRSGRGETQYF. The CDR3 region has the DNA TGTGCCAGCAGCCAAGGCCGCAGCGGGAGGGGAGAGACCCAGTACTTC.

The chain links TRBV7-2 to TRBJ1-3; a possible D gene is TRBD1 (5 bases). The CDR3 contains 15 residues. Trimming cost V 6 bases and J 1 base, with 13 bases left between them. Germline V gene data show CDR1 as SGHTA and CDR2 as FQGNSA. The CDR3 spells CASRNGRQSGNTIYF. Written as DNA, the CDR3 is TGTGCCAGCAGAAATGGGAGACAGTCTGGAAACACCATATATTTT. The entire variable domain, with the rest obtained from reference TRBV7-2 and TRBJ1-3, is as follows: GAGVSQSPSNKVTEKGKDVELRCDPISGHTALYWYRQSLGQGLEFLIYFQGNSAPDKSGLPSDRFSAERTGGSVSTLTIQRTQQEDSAVYLCASRNGRQSGNTIYFGEGSWLTVV.

The CDR3 here is CASGRQGDNQPQHF. The CDR3 bases are TGTGCCAGCGGCCGACAGGGGGACAATCAGCCCCAGCATTTT. The chain has TRBV6-5 and TRBJ1-5, with TRBD1 matching over 9 bases. V gave up 8 bases and J gave up 3 bases; unmatched junction bases: 5. The CDR3 extends over 14 amino acids. Germline CDR1 and CDR2: MNHEY and SVGAGI.

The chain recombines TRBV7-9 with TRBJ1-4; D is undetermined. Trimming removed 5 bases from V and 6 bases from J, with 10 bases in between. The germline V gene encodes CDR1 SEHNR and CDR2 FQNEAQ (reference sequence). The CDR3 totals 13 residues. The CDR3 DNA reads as TGTGCCAGCAGCGAACGGAGATATGAAAAACTGTTTTTT. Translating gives CASSERRYEKLFF.

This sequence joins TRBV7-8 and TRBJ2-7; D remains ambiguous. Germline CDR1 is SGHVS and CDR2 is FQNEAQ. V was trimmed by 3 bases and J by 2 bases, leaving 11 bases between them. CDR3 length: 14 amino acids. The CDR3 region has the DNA TGTGCCAGCAGCTTCTACGCGGCACCCTACGAGCAGTACTTC. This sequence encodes CASSFYAAPYEQYF.

The CDR3 here is CATRLVGTDEQFF. In DNA form, the CDR3 reads TGTGCCACCAGACTAGTAGGGACCGATGAGCAGTTCTTC. The V and J genes are TRBV2 and TRBJ2-1; D perhaps matches TRBD2 (6 bases). The CDR3 has 13 amino acids. The V gene's germline CDR1 is SNHLY and CDR2 FYNNEI. Trimming removed 10 bases from V and 8 bases from J, with 18 bases in between.

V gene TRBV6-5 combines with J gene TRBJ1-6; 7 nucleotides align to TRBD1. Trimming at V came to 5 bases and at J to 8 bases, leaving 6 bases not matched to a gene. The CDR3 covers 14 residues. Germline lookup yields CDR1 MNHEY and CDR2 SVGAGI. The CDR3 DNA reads TGTGCCAGCAGTGGGGACAGTGGCCATTCACCCCTCCACTTT. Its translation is CASSGDSGHSPLHF.

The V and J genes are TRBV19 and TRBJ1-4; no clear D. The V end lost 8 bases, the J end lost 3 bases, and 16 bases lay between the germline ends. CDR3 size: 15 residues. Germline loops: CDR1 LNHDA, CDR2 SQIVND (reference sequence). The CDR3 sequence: CASSFAGTSNEKLFF. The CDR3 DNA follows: TGTGCCAGTTCATTCGCAGGTACATCTAATGAAAAACTGTTTTTT.

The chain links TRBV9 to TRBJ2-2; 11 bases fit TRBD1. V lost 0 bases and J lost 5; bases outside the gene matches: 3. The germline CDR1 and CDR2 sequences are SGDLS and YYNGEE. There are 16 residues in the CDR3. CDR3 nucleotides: TGTGCCAGCAGCGTAGAGGACAGGGGGCGAACCGGGGAGCTGTTTTTT. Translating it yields CASSVEDRGRTGELFF.

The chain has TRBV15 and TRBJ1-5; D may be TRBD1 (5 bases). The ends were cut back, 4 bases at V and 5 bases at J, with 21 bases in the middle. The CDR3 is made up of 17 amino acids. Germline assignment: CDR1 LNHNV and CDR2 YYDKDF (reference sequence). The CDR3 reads CATSKRRPGTDHQPQHF. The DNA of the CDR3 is TGTGCCACCAGCAAACGCCGGCCGGGGACGGACCATCAGCCCCAGCATTTT.